The entry below gives a single T cell receptor (beta chain) sequence along with its context. Its antigen is not known. This CDR3 has 13 residues. The V and J ends lost 2 bases and 8 bases respectively, with 10 bases between them. CDR1 and CDR2 (germline): MNHEY, SMNVEV (reference sequence). This sample was taken from a study of cytomegalovirus exposure and HLA in healthy donors. Study-wide findings and caveats: Most TCR sequences were seen very rarely across donors, but some public TCRs occurred in many. Cytomegalovirus-associated TCR beta chains were listed, numbering 164.

From the roughly 120-subject validation cohort, which was separate from the roughly 680-subject first cohort, the donors were drawn. Libraries were prepared by immunoSEQ multiplex PCR; TCRdb keeps only in-frame clonotypes and omits some of them. This table has about 170,000 clones, approximately 86% appearing once. This clonotype was sampled from a man aged 18 to 35 in good health and CMV-seropositive. Input material: PBMCs. The V call is TRBV27, the J call TRBJ2-1; a weak D match, TRBD2 (7 bases). This chain's CDR3 is CASSLRGRDEQFF. CDR3 nucleotides: TGTGCCAGCAGTTTAAGGGGGAGGGATGAGCAGTTCTTC.